This TCR beta chain originates from a study of shared clonotypes between healthy human individuals. Assay: immunoSEQ multiplex PCR; the TCRdb copy retains only in-frame clones and omits some. The sample comprises some 380,000 clones, 90% to 98% of which are singletons, and more than 0.3% rests with the top ten. Trimming left V 0 bases short and J 3 bases short, with 6 bases between. The germline V gene has CDR1 LNHDA and CDR2 SQIVND (reference sequence). This CDR3 region has 13 residues. The sequence derives from a man aged 25-45 years in good health. The V call is TRBV19, the J call TRBJ2-7; D gene uncertain. Material for sequencing was memory CD8+ T cells sorted from blood. Documented subset: CD45RO+ cells pooled with CCR7-negative TemRA cells. The CDR3 DNA follows: TGTGCCAGTAGTATAGACGGGTACTACGAGCAGTACTTC. This sequence encodes CASSIDGYYEQYF.